The present T cell receptor (beta chain) was sequenced within a study of cytomegalovirus exposure and HLA in healthy donors (dated by TCRdb to between 2016 and 2019). In terms of the full investigation: According to an earlier analysis of several hundred of the donors, about 190 million T cells yielded 90 million to 130 million unique TCR beta sequences and less than 300 Gb of sequence data. Of the 350 to 450 genotyped donors, less than 85% were placed in the genetic ancestry cluster associated with self-reported Caucasian donors. Roughly 310 gigabases of sequencing data and 70 million to 85 million unique TCR sequences were included in an early release covering around 650 HLA-typed donors. To predict cytomegalovirus infection status, the study combined high-throughput TCR immunosequencing, statistical association of individual TCRs with disease status, and machine learning. In an earlier analysis of roughly 600 of the donors, high-throughput TCR beta sequencing was used to judge whether each TCR beta V gene segment behaved as functional or pseudogenic. The study used immunosequencing to profile the T cell repertoires of several hundred subjects and linked those repertoires to cytomegalovirus serostatus. The study aimed to test whether signatures of past pathogen exposure could be identified by cataloging public T cell receptors. All discovery cohort repertoires had been generated on a single sequencing platform. The number of typed donors differed by locus: 629-630 for A, B, C, DRB1 and DQB1; approximately 520 for DQA1; approximately 600 for DPA1; and 400 to 480 for DPB1. Among 398 genotyped donors of the cohort, an average of approximately 240,000 unique TCR beta nucleotide sequences was sequenced per donor, of which approximately 18% were non-productive. Rather than drawing on any new phenotypic data, the later analysis identified candidate immune exposures from TCR beta sequences and the way those sequences occurred across donors. A separate validation cohort of 100 to 150 different subjects was used in addition to the roughly 640-subject first cohort. Roughly five DR-DQ haplotypes were handled as single units for association and clustering, since linkage in the cohort was strong. Donor age, sex, ethnicity and CMV serostatus were compiled together with the repertoire data. Genome-wide SNP genotypes for about 65% of the 666 donors were used in a later genetic analysis, which treated that subset as a discovery cohort. To study patterns of TCR occurrence, a later analysis re-analyzed previously published TCR beta repertoires from 666 donors and added high-resolution HLA genotyping. Class I and class II HLA loci were covered by the typing at four-digit resolution.

In total, roughly 710 healthy bone marrow donors made up the cohort. At the time of sampling, all cohort members were nominally healthy, though unrecorded immune exposures were likely present. The donor was CMV seropositive and belonged to the group of more than 250 seropositive cohort members. Each donor provided a peripheral blood sample, and peripheral blood mononuclear cells were used for TCR beta sequencing. The Qiagen DNeasy Blood Extraction Kit was used to extract genomic DNA from the blood cell samples. The library was obtained by the immunoSEQ multiplex PCR assay. For the multiplex PCR, a mixture combining 60 forward primers for TCR Vbeta segments and 13 reverse primers for TCR Jbeta segments was used. Amplification of the CDR3 region of rearranged TCR beta genes was performed with a multiplex PCR assay on genomic DNA. The Illumina HiSeq System was used to sequence the amplified TCR beta libraries as 87-base-pair reads. Concerning the study's data processing: A later analysis counted tens of millions of unique TCR beta chains across the 700 or so repertoires, and some 11 million of these chains were shared by at least two donors. Raw reads were error-corrected and collapsed into unique sequences by a nearest-neighbor algorithm in which closely related sequences were merged to remove PCR and sequencing errors. V, D and J gene segments were assigned by aligning CDR3 sequences to IMGT reference sequences. For a sequence to be retained, a match of at least six nucleotides was required to both a V gene segment and a J gene segment. A rearrangement counted as productive if the CDR3 had no stop codons and remained in frame with V and J, and every other rearrangement counted as non-productive. CDR3 was defined by IMGT convention, running from the second conserved V-encoded cysteine to the conserved J-encoded phenylalanine. The earlier analysis of fewer than 750 of the donors excluded sequences that lacked an unambiguous match to a single V gene segment. An earlier analysis of over 450 of the donors classified V segments as functional when productive rearrangements were above 56.7% and as segregating when the standard deviation between donors was above 5%. A statistical classification framework was built to diagnose cytomegalovirus status from the catalog of TCR beta chain sequences. In a later analysis, V and J genes were assigned by comparing TCR nucleotide sequences against IMGT/GENE-DB human TR gene sequences. Using the TCRdist pipeline, a later analysis assigned CDR3 sequences along with most-parsimonious VDJ recombination scenarios. In a later analysis, each TCR beta chain was defined by its CDR3 amino acid sequence together with its V-gene family, and reads lacking a unique V-gene family were excluded. In a later analysis, some 600 highly shared, low-generation-probability nucleotide sequences were removed to address suspected cross-contamination and a sequencing artifact. A later analysis calculated a clonal expansion index for each public chain from normalized within-repertoire ranks of inferred template counts. A later analysis computed generation probabilities with a VDJ recombination model fitted to out-of-frame rearrangements, and checked the results against IGoR. In a later analysis, hypergeometric tests were used to score TCR-TCR, TCR-HLA and TCR-CMV co-occurrence, with a repertoire-size bias correction applied to TCR pairs. A later analysis estimated false discovery rates by permuting HLA or CMV assignments 20 times. In a later analysis, co-occurring TCRs were grouped using DBSCAN, and TCRdist sequence similarity was added for clustering within HLA-allele-positive subsets. Repertoires with fewer than 30,000 or more than 120,000 public chains were left out of co-occurrence clustering, as were a handful of repertoires with anomalous nucleotide sharing. TCRdb obtained this table from immuneACCESS and retained in-frame rearrangements with V and J assigned. These tables miss some clones; where compared with another copy, unresolved V genes account for less than half of the shortfall, and the remainder is unexplained. V, J and clone size derive from that table, while D and trimming were established from the DNA sequence. The sample records some 150,000 clones, about 9.2% of which are singletons. The leading ten clones occupy roughly 6.4% of the sample.

The V and J ends are trimmed by 5 bases and 0 bases, leaving 12 bases between them. The CDR3 numbers 15 residues from cysteine through phenylalanine. The DNA shown is the 45-base CDR3, in frame from base 1. The germline V gene gives CDR1 as SGHTA and CDR2 as FQGNSA. Only a few counts were recorded for this clone. It lacks a known antigen. No much larger clone exists at a distance of one base, and base qualities are not known. Paper-wide results and their limitations: Because HLA typing was missing for some donors at each locus, association tests included only the typed subset. The only immune exposure information available for the cohort was CMV serostatus. In both the original and validation cohorts, the classifier was reported to diagnose cytomegalovirus status with high specificity and sensitivity. The earlier analysis of about 600 of the donors excluded some 16 rarely observed V segments, including chromosome 9 orphons, because counts were too low. A later analysis found that TCR association rates varied across HLA loci, with DRB1 alleles showing the most associated TCRs and HLA-C alleles the fewest. An association between a missense DCLRE1C variant and V-gene and J-gene trimming of TCR beta chains was found in a later genetic analysis and replicated in an independent cohort. Because the 87-base-pair reads could not distinguish some IMGT-functional V segments, including TRBV6-2 and TRBV6-3, those segments were excluded. It was suggested by the authors that the approach could potentially be generalized to other disease states and immunological phenotypes. A few of the identified cytomegalovirus-associated TCR beta chains were confirmed in vitro to be specific for cytomegalovirus antigens. Across donors, most TCR sequences were observed very rarely, whereas some public TCRs were present in many individuals. In an earlier analysis of several hundred of the donors, most TCR beta V segments were observed in productive rearrangements about 87% or about 30% of the time, broadly matching IMGT annotations. In a later analysis, several top co-occurrence clusters were reported to appear linked to parvovirus B19, influenza, CMV and Epstein-Barr virus. Sequencing depth was assumed to be roughly uniform across donors in the presence/absence analyses, though that assumption may not hold. A total of 150 or so TCR beta chains were listed by the study as associated with cytomegalovirus. A cluster of highly shared sequence variants was judged likely to represent a technical artifact of the sequencing pipeline. At a false discovery rate of 0.05, a later analysis linked 15,000 to 20,000 TCR beta sequences to specific HLA alleles. A later genetic analysis reported fewer N-insertions in productive TCRs among donors in an Asian-associated ancestry cluster than the roughly 670-donor mean. When HLA alleles, especially DR and DQ, strongly co-occurred, attributing TCR associations to individual alleles was difficult. In this cohort, only TCR beta chains were sequenced, and detectable features were limited by the absence of alpha or paired-chain data. Correlated functional status among segregating V segments might reflect linkage disequilibrium, but an unknown experimental factor could not be ruled out. According to a later analysis, most CMV-associated TCR beta chains appeared to be HLA-restricted, and the HLA associations seemed to be driven largely by CMV exposure. A further reported finding was that TCR beta sequences accurately predicted the HLA-A and HLA-B alleles for most subjects in the first cohort. In a later analysis, HLA-associated TCR beta chains showed more clonal expansion and lower generation probabilities than non-associated chains that were equally common.

The sequence joins TRBV7-2 to TRBJ2-3, with TRBD2 as a weak D call on 6 bases. This TCR derives from a woman in her 40s in good health and CMV-seropositive. Sequenced: PBMCs. Read as DNA, the sequence is TGTGCCAGCAGCCCAAAGCGGGCTAGCACAGATACGCAGTATTTT. Translated, this is CASSPKRASTDTQYF.